This entry is about one TCR beta chain. This specimen belongs to a study of lymphopenia after photon versus proton radiotherapy. Using immunoSEQ multiplex PCR, the repertoire was profiled, and TCRdb retains in-frame clones only, with some absent. The profile shows about 83,000 clones, 65% to 85% of them singletons. Germline V lookup: CDR1 MDHEN, CDR2 SYDVKM. This CDR3 contains 15 residues. V lost 1 base and J lost 8, with 14 bases in between. This material consisted of peripheral blood, taken from a patient treated with proton-based radiotherapy. This chain joins TRBV28 and TRBJ1-4; D gene ambiguous. This clonotype was sampled from a man in his sixties with pancreatic cancer. The CDR3 sequence: CASSLSGFLKEKLFF. The CDR3 region has the DNA TGTGCCAGCAGTTTATCGGGGTTCCTCAAGGAAAAACTGTTTTTT.